The rows below give T cell receptor beta chains drawn from one sample of a study of OX40 agonist ivuxolimab in advanced cancers. Assay used: immunoSEQ multiplex PCR; TCRdb lists only in-frame clones, some missing. The sample shows about 76,000 clones, roughly 88% of them seen only once. This specimen consisted of CD4+ or CD8+ T cells sorted from blood, obtained in a trial of the OX40 agonist ivuxolimab. These receptors were taken from an adult with an advanced solid tumor such as melanoma, head and neck, liver or kidney cancer. CDR3s include the opening cysteine and the closing phenylalanine or tryptophan. D genes are given only for firm matches. Clone size is given for some rows only: seen once, a few or many times, or a class if the clone is expanded.

j_gene	v_gene	abundance	d_gene	CDR3nt	CDR3aa
TRBJ1-2	TRBV10-3	NA	NA	TGTGCCATCAGTGAACAGGGCCGGGACTATGGCTACACCTTC	CAISEQGRDYGYTF
TRBJ2-2	TRBV5-1	NA	NA	TGCGCCAGCGCCCTTCGCGGATATAACACCGGGGAGCTGTTTTTT	CASALRGYNTGELFF
TRBJ2-1	TRBV9	NA	NA	TGTGCCAGCAGCGTAGAGGGCAAGGGGGAGTACGAGCAGTTCTTC	CASSVEGKGEYEQFF
TRBJ2-7	TRBV7-2	NA	NA	NA	CASSFATGTPPYF
TRBJ2-7	TRBV28	NA	TRBD1	TGTGCCAGCAGTTTATCAGGGGGCTACGAGCAGTACTTC	CASSLSGGYEQYF
TRBJ1-1	TRBV30	NA	NA	TGTGCCGTGAGAAAGGACGCCTTTGAAGCTTTCTTT	CAVRKDAFEAFF
TRBJ2-5	TRBV6-6	once	NA	TGTGCCAGCAGTTTGAACCGTCGTCGAGAGACCCAGTACTTC	CASSLNRRRETQYF
TRBJ1-2	TRBV30	once	NA	TGTGCCTGGGGAGGGGGGGGATTTGGCTACACCTTC	CAWGGGGFGYTF
TRBJ2-6	TRBV2	NA	NA	TGTGCCAGCAGCCCTTCCTCTGGGGCCAACGTCCTGACTTTC	CASSPSSGANVLTF
TRBJ2-3	TRBV7-2	NA	TRBD2	TGTGCCAGCAGCCCCAGGGAGACTAGCGGGAGACCGAATACGCAGTATTTT	CASSPRETSGRPNTQYF
TRBJ1-1	TRBV5-1	NA	TRBD1	TGCGCCAGCAGCCCGGGACAGGGGGGCACTGAAGCTTTCTTT	CASSPGQGGTEAFF
TRBJ2-7	TRBV5-1	NA	TRBD2	TGCGCCAGCAGGGTGGTTGCGGGAGGGCCGTCCCCCTACGAGCAGTACTTC	CASRVVAGGPSPYEQYF
TRBJ2-2	TRBV11-2	NA	TRBD1	TGTGCCAGCAGCTTAGGCTTGACAGGGACGAACACCGGGGAGCTGTTTTTT	CASSLGLTGTNTGELFF
TRBJ1-4	TRBV29-1	once	TRBD1	TGCAGCGTTGGCTACAGGGGAAGGAGGGATGAAAAACTGTTTTTT	CSVGYRGRRDEKLFF
TRBJ2-5	TRBV7-6	NA	TRBD2	TGTGCCAGCAGCCCGAGAAGCGGGAGGGAGACCCAGTACTTC	CASSPRSGRETQYF
TRBJ2-1	TRBV5-1	once	NA	TGCGCCAGCAGCTTGGGAGACAATAATAACGAGCAGTTCTTC	CASSLGDNNNEQFF
TRBJ1-1	TRBV9	few	NA	TGTGCCAGCAGCGTAGACTCGAACACTGAAGCTTTCTTT	CASSVDSNTEAFF